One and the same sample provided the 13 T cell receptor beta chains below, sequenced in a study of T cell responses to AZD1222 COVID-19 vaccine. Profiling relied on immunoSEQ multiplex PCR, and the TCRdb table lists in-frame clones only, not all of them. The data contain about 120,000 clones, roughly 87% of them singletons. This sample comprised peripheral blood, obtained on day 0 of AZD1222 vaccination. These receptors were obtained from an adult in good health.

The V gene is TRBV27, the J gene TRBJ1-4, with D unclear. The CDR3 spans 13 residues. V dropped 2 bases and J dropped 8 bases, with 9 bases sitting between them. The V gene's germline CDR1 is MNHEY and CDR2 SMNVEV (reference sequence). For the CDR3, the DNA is TGTGCCAGCAGTTTAACCACCGGGGAAAAACTGTTTTTT. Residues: CASSLTTGEKLFF.

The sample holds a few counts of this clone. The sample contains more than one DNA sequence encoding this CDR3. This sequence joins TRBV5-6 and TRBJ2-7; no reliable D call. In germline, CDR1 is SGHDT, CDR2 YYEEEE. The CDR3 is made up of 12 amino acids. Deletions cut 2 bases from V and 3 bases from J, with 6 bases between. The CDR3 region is CASSLGNYEQYF. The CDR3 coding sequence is TGTGCCAGCAGCTTAGGCAACTACGAGCAGTACTTC.

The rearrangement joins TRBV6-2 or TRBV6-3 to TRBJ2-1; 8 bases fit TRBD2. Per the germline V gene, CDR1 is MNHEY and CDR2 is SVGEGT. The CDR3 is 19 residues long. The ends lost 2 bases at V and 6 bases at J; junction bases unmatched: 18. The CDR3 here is CASSYTDQPPGGRANEQFF. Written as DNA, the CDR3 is TGTGCCAGCAGTTACACAGATCAGCCTCCGGGGGGGAGGGCCAATGAGCAGTTCTTC.

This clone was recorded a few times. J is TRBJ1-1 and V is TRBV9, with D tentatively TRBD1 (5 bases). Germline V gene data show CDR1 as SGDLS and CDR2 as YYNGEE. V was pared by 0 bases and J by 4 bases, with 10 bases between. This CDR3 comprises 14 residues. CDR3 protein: CASSVGPGITEAFF. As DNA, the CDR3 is TGTGCCAGCAGCGTAGGACCAGGGATCACTGAAGCTTTCTTT.

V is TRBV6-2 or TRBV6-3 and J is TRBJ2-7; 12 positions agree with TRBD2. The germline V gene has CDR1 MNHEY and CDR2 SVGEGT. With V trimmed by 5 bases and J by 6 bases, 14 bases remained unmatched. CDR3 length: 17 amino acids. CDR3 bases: TGTGCCAGCAGTCCGAAGTATCTTTCTAGCGGGGGGGTCGAGCAGTACTTC. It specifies CASSPKYLSSGGVEQYF.

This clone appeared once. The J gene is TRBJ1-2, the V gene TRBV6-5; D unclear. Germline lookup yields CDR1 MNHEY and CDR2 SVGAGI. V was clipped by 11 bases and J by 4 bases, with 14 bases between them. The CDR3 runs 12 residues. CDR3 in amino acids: CAVWRNIYGYTF. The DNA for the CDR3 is TGTGCCGTCTGGAGGAACATCTATGGCTACACCTTC.

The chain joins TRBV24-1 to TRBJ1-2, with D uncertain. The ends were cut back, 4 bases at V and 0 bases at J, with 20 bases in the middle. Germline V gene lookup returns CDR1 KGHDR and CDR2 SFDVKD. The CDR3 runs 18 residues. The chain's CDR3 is CATSEPQTCPAANYGYTF. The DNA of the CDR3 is TGTGCCACCAGTGAACCTCAGACTTGCCCGGCGGCTAACTATGGCTACACCTTC.

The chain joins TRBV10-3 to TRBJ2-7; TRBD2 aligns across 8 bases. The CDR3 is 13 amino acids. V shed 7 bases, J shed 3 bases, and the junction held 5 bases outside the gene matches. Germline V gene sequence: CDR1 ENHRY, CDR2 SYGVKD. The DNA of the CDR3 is TGTGCCATCAAAACAGCGGGGGACTACGAGCAGTACTTC. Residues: CAIKTAGDYEQYF.

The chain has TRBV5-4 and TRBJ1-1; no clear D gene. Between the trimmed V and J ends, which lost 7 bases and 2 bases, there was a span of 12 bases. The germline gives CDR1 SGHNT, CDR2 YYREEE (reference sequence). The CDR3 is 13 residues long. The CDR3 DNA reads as TGTGCCAGCGCCCGACACTTAAACACTGAAGCTTTCTTT. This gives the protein CASARHLNTEAFF.

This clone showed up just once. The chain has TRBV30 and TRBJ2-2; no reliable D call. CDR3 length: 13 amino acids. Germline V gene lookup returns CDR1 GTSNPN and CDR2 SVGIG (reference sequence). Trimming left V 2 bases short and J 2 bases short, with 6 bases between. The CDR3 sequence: CAWSSRNTGELFF. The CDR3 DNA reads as TGTGCCTGGAGTTCCCGAAACACCGGGGAGCTGTTTTTT.

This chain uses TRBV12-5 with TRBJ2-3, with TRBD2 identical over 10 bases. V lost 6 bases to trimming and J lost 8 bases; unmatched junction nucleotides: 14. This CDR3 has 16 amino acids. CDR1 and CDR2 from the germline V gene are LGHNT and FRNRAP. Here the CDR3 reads CASGPREAGGKVTQYF. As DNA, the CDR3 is TGTGCTAGTGGCCCTAGAGAAGCGGGGGGGAAAGTTACGCAGTATTTT.

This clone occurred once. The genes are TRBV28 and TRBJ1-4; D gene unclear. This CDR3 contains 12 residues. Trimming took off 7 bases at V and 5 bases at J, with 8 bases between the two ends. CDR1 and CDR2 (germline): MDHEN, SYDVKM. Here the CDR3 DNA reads TGTGCCAGCAAATACAGAAATGAAAAACTGTTTTTT. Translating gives CASKYRNEKLFF.

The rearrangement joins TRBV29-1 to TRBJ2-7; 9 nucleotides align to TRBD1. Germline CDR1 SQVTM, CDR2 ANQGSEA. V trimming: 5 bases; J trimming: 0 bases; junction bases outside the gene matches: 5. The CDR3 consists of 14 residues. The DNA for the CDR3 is TGCAGCGTTACCGACAGGGGGAGCTCCTACGAGCAGTACTTC. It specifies CSVTDRGSSYEQYF.